This T cell receptor (beta chain) was identified in a study of vaccination and CD4 T cells after COVID-19. Overall study context: For post-vaccine samples, collection took place a median around 73 days after dose two, ranging from 14 to 241.

V shed 2 bases, J shed 1 base, and the junction held 7 bases outside the gene matches. From germline, CDR1 is SGHDT and CDR2 YYEEEE. The CDR3 extends over 16 amino acids. The Oncomine TCR Beta short-read assay was applied to DNA of cultured CD4+ T cells. It was cultured CD4+ T cells from which genomic DNA was extracted. TCRdb reanalysed the PCR reads using MiXCR and keeps one entry per CDR3 protein. In the table there are more than 9,000 distinct CDR3 sequences, roughly a fifth of which are singletons. A word on this clonotype: Its specificity is not known.

Regarding treatment: roughly ten-day PBMC culture with coronavirus spike peptide pools or control peptides (ViraFEST assay). T cells were expanded with peptide pools, and expanded clonotypes were identified by TCR sequencing. The rearrangement joins TRBV5-6 to TRBJ1-2, with 8 bases aligning to TRBD1. The sequence was obtained from a human donor who received a COVID-19 vaccine. Sequences were derived from CD4+ T cells from blood, cultured in vitro, sampled before SARS-CoV-2 vaccination. The CDR3 nucleotides are TGTGCCAGCAGCTTTTTGCAGGGGGCCAATAACTATGGCTACACCTTC. Amino acids: CASSFLQGANNYGYTF.